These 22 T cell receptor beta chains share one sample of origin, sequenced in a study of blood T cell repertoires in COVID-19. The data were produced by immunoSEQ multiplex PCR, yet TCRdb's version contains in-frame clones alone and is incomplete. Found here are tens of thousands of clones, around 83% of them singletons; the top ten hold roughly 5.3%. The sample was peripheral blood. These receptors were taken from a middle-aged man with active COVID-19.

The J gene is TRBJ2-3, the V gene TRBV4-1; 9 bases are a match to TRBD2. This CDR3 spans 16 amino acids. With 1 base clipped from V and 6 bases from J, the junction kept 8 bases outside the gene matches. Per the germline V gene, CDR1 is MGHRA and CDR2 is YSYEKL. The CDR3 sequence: CASSQAASGVVDTQYF. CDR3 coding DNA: TGCGCCAGCAGCCAAGCTGCTAGCGGGGTAGTTGATACGCAGTATTTT.

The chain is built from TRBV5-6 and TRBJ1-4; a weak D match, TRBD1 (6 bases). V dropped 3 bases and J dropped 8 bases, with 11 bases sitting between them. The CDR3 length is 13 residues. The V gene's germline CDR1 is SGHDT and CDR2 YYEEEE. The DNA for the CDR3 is TGTGCCAGCAGCTACGTGAGGGGGGAAAAACTGTTTTTT. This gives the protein CASSYVRGEKLFF.

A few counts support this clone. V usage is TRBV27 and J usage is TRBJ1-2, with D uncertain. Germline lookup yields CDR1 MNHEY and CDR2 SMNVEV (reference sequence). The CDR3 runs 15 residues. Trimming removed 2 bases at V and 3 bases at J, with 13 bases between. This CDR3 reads CASSLVAGRDYGYTF. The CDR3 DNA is TGTGCCAGCAGTTTAGTGGCAGGCCGAGACTATGGCTACACCTTC.

CDR3 DNA sequence: TGCGCCAGCAGCTTGGGGCTAGCGGGACCAGATACGCAGTATTTT. It translates to CASSLGLAGPDTQYF. The gene calls are TRBV5-1 and TRBJ2-3; 9 nucleotides align to TRBD2. This CDR3 comprises 15 residues. From germline, CDR1 is SGHRS and CDR2 YFSETQ. V lost 0 bases to trimming and J lost 4 bases; unmatched junction nucleotides: 3.

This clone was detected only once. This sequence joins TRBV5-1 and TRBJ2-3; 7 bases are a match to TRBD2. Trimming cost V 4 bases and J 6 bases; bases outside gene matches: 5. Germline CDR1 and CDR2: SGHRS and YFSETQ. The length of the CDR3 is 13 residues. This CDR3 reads CASSGGGVDTQYF. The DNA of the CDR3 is TGCGCCAGCAGCGGCGGGGGAGTGGATACGCAGTATTTT. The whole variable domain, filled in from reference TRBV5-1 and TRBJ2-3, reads KAGVTQTPRYLIKTRGQQVTLSCSPISGHRSVSWYQQTPGQGLQFLFEYFSETQRNKGNFPGRFSGRQFSNSRSEMNVSTLELGDSALYLCASSGGGVDTQYFGPGTRLTVL.

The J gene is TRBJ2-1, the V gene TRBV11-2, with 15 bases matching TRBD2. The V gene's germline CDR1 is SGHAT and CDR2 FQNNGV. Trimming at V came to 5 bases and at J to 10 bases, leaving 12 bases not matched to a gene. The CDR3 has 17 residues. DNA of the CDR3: TGTGCCAGCAGCCCCCGTTGGACTAGCGGGGGGGCGCGGGAGCAGTTCTTC. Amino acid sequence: CASSPRWTSGGAREQFF.

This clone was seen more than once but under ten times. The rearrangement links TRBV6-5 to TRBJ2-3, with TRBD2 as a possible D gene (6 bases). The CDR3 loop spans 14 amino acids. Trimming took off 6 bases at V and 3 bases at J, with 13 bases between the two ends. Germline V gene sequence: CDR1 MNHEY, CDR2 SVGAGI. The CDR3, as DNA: TGTGCCAGCAGCCCGGGACGGGGGACAGATACGCAGTATTTT. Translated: CASSPGRGTDTQYF.

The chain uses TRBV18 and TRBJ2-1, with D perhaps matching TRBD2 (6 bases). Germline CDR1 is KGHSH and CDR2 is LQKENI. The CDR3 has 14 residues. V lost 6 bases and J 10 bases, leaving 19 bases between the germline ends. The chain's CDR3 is CASSSKEGMGEQFF. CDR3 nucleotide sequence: TGTGCCAGCTCCTCCAAGGAGGGGATGGGGGAGCAGTTCTTC.

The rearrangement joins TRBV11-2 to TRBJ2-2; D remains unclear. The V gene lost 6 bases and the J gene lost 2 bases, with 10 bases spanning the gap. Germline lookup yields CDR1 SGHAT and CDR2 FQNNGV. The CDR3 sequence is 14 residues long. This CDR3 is CASSPLSNTGELFF. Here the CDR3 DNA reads TGTGCCAGCAGTCCCTTGAGTAACACCGGGGAGCTGTTTTTT. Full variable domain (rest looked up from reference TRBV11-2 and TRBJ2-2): EAGVAQSPRYKIIEKRQSVAFWCNPISGHATLYWYQQILGQGPKLLIQFQNNGVVDDSQLPKDRFSAERLKGVDSTLKIQPAKLEDSAVYLCASSPLSNTGELFFGEGSRLTVL.

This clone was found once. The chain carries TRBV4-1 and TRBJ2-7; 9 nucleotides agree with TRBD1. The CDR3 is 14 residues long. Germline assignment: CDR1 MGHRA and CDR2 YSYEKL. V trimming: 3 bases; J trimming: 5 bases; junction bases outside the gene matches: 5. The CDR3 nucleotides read TGCGCCAGCAGCCAGGGACAGGGTGAAGACGAGCAGTACTTC. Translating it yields CASSQGQGEDEQYF.

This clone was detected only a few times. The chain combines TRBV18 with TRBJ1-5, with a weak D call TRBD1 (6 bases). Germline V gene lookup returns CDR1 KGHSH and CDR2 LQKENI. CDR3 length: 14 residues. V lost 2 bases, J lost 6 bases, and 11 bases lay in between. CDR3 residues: CASSPIQGSQPQHF. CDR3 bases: TGTGCCAGCTCACCAATACAGGGAAGTCAGCCCCAGCATTTT.

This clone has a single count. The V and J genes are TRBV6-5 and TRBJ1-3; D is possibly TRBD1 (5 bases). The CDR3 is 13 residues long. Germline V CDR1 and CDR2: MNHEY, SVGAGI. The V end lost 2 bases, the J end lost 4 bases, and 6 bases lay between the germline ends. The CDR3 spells CASSYGAGNTIYF. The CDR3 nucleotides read TGTGCCAGCAGTTACGGGGCAGGAAACACCATATATTTT.

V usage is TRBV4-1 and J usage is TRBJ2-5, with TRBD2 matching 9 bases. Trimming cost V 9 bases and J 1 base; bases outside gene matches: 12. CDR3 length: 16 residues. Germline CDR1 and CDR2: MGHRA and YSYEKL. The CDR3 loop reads CASPRGGPYSQETQYF. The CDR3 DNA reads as TGCGCCAGTCCGCGGGGGGGCCCGTATTCCCAAGAGACCCAGTACTTC.

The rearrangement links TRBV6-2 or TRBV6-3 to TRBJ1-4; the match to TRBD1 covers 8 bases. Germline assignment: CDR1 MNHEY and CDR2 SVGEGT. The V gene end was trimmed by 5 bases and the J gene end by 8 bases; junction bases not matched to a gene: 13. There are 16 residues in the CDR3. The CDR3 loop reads CASSNLPGTGGEKLFF. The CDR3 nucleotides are TGTGCCAGCAGTAACCTGCCCGGGACAGGCGGAGAAAAACTGTTTTTT.

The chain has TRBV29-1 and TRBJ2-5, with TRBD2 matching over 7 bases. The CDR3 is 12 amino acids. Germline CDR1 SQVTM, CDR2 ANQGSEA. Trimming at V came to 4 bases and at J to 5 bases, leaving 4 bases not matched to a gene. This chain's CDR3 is CSVVGGTETQYF. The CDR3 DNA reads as TGCAGCGTTGTGGGGGGGACCGAGACCCAGTACTTC. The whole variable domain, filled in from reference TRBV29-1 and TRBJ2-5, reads SAVISQKPSRDICQRGTSLTIQCQVDSQVTMMFWYRQQPGQSLTLIATANQGSEATYESGFVIDKFPISRPNLTFSTLTVSNMSPEDSSIYLCSVVGGTETQYFGPGTRLLVL.

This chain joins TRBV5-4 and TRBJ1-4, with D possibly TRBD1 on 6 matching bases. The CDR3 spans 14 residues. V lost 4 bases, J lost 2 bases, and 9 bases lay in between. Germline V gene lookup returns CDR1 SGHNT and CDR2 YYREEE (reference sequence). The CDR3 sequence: CASSVGATNEKLFF. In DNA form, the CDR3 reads TGTGCCAGCAGCGTGGGGGCGACTAATGAAAAACTGTTTTTT.

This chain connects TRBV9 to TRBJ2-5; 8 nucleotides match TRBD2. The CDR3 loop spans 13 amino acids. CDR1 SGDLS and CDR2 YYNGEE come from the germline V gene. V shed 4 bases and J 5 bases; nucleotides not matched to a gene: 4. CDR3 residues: CASSRASGETQYF. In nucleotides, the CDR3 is TGTGCCAGCAGCAGGGCTAGCGGGGAGACCCAGTACTTC.

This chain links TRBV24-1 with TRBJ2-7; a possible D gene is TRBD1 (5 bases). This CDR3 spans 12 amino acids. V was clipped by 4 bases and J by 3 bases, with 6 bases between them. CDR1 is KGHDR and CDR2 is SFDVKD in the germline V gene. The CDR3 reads CATSEDSYEQYF. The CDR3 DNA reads TGTGCCACCAGTGAAGACAGCTACGAGCAGTACTTC.

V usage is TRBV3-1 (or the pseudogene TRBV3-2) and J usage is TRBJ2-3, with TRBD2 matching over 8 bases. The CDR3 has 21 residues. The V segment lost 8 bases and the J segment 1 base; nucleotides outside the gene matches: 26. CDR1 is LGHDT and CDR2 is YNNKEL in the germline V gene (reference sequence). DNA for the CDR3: TGTGCCAGCCGGGGGGGGTCGGCGGGAGATTCGGTTGGATCCGGCACAGATACGCAGTATTTT. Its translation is CASRGGSAGDSVGSGTDTQYF.

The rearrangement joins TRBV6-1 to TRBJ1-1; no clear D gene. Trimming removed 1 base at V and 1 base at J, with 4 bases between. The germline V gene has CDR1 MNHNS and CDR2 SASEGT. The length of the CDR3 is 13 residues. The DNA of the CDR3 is TGTGCCAGCAGTGAAGGAGGGAACACTGAAGCTTTCTTT. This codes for CASSEGGNTEAFF.

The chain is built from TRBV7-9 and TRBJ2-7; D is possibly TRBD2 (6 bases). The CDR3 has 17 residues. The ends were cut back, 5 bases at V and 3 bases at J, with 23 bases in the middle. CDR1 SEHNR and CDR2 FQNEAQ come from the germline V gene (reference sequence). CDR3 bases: TGTGCCAGCAGCCCCAAGGGGACCCCCGGGGGAGACTACGAGCAGTACTTC. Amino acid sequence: CASSPKGTPGGDYEQYF.

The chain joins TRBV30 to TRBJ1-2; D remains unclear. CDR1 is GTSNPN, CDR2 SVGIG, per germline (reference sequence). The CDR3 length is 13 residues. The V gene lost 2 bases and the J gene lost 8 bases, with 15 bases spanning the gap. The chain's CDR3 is CAWSSDGNGGYTF. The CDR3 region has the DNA TGTGCCTGGAGTTCGGACGGGAATGGAGGCTACACCTTC.